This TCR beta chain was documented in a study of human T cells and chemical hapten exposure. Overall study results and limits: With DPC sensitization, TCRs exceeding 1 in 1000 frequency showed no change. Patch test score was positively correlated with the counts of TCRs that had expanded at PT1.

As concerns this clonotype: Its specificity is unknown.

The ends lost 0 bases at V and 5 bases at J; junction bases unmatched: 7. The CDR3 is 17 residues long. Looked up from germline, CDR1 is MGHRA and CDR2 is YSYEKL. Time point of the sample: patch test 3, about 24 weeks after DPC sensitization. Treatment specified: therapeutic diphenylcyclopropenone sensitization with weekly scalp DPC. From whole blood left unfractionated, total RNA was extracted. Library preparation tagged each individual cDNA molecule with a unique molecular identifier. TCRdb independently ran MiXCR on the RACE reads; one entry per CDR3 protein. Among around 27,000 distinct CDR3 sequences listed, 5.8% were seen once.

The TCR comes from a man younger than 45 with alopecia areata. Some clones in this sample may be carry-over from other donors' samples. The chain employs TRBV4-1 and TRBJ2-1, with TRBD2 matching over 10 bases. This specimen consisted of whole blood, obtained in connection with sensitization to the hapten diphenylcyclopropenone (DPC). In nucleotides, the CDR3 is TGCGCCAGCAGCCAAGATCCTAGCGGGAGTCGAAACAATGAGCAGTTCTTC. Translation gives CASSQDPSGSRNNEQFF.